This TCR beta chain emerged from a study of T cell repertoires in cytomegalovirus infection. In TCRdb, the reads were re-called with MiXCR into one record per CDR3 protein. The sample holds roughly 180,000 distinct CDR3 sequences, roughly 21% seen once. This CDR3 has 15 amino acids. Between the trimmed V and J ends, which lost 10 bases and 5 bases, there was a span of 21 bases. Per the germline V gene, CDR1 is SGHTA and CDR2 is FQGNSA. This clonotype has only a few counts. What it binds is not known. Study-wide results and limits: Cumulative public TCR beta family frequency identified carriers of CMV plus the relevant HLA.

Material: CD8+ T cells from cultured PBMCs, obtained from culture after CMV antigen stimulation. V usage is TRBV7-2 and J usage is TRBJ2-1; D possibly corresponds to TRBD1 (7 bases). The TCR comes from a human donor in good health (CMV status not recorded). Some clones in this sample may be carry-over from other donors' samples. DNA of the CDR3: TGTGCCATTAGGGCCCCCGGAGGGGGCCACAATGAGCAGTTCTTC. As protein: CAIRAPGGGHNEQFF. The whole variable domain, remainder taken from reference TRBV7-2 and TRBJ2-1, is GAGVSQSPSNKVTEKGKDVELRCDPISGHTALYWYRQSLGQGLEFLIYFQGNSAPDKSGLPSDRFSAERTGGSVSTLTIQRTQQEDSAVYLCAIRAPGGGHNEQFFGPGTRLTVL.